What follows are 22 T cell receptor beta chains derived from one specimen sequenced in a study of cytomegalovirus exposure and HLA in healthy donors. Both 60 Vbeta primers and 13 Jbeta primers went into the PCR. Here immunoSEQ multiplex PCR was the method, and the copy in TCRdb shows in-frame clones only, minus some. The data contain roughly 78,000 clones, 66% of them singletons. Sequenced input: PBMCs. Receptor source: a man aged 35-49 years in good health and CMV-seropositive.

The J gene is TRBJ2-2, the V gene TRBV5-6; D perhaps matches TRBD2 (6 bases). Trimming cost V 9 bases and J 3 bases, with 9 bases left between them. Germline V CDR1 and CDR2: SGHDT, YYEEEE. The CDR3 loop spans 12 amino acids. This CDR3 is CATRDYTGELFF. In DNA form, the CDR3 reads TGTGCCACCAGGGACTACACCGGGGAGCTGTTTTTT.

This clone was recorded only once. This chain connects TRBV2 to TRBJ1-4; D possibly corresponds to TRBD1 (6 bases). CDR1 SNHLY and CDR2 FYNNEI come from the germline V gene. The CDR3 runs to 15 residues. V shed 2 bases and J shed 3 bases, with 10 bases lying between them. Written as DNA, the CDR3 is TGTGCCAGCAGTGAAAGGGGGAGCCCTAATGAAAAACTGTTTTTT. Its protein product is CASSERGSPNEKLFF.

The V and J genes are TRBV30 and TRBJ1-4, with D perhaps matching TRBD1 (6 bases). CDR1 and CDR2 (germline): GTSNPN, SVGIG (reference sequence). The CDR3 loop spans 15 amino acids. With 3 bases removed from V and 9 bases from J, the gap between germline ends came to 20 bases. The CDR3 nucleotides read TGTGCCTGGAGCCCGAATACAGGGATTATGCAAAAACTGTTTTTT. It specifies CAWSPNTGIMQKLFF. The full variable domain, its missing parts supplied by reference TRBV30 and TRBJ1-4, is SQTIHQWPATLVQPVGSPLSLECTVEGTSNPNLYWYRQAAGRGLQLLFYSVGIGQISSEVPQNLSASRPQDRQFILSSKKLLLSDSGFYLCAWSPNTGIMQKLFFGSGTQLSVL.

For this clone: One end of the junction is discordant with germline, which a read error may explain. Distinct nucleotide sequences in the sample also encode this CDR3. J is TRBJ2-2 and V is TRBV28, with 10 bases fitting TRBD1. The CDR3 is made up of 16 amino acids. Germline CDR1 reads MDHEN; CDR2 reads SYDVKM. For the CDR3, the DNA is TGTGCCAGCAGTTCCTCGGGACAGGGGAACACCGGGGAGCTGTTCTTT. Protein: CASSSSGQGNTGELFF.

This chain uses TRBV7-9 with TRBJ1-3; D is unresolved. With 2 bases removed from V and 1 base from J, the gap between germline ends came to 12 bases. There are 16 residues in the CDR3. Germline assignment: CDR1 SEHNR and CDR2 FQNEAQ (reference sequence). CDR3 amino acids: CASSLPRGSSGNTIYF. DNA of the CDR3: TGTGCCAGCAGCTTACCGCGGGGTTCATCTGGAAACACCATATATTTT.

This chain uses TRBV19 with TRBJ1-5, with D hard to call. CDR3 length: 14 residues. Per germline, CDR1 LNHDA and CDR2 SQIVND (reference sequence). V lost 1 base, J lost 6 bases, and 10 bases lay in between. As DNA, the CDR3 is TGTGCCAGTAGTATAGTAGGACTAGTTCAGCCCCAGCATTTT. It encodes CASSIVGLVQPQHF.

CDR3 loop: CASSHAGQMHGYTF. The CDR3, as DNA: TGTGCCAGCAGCCATGCAGGGCAGATGCATGGCTACACCTTC. This chain connects TRBV7-9 to TRBJ1-2; a possible D gene is TRBD1 (5 bases). The CDR3 spans 14 residues. Germline loops: CDR1 SEHNR, CDR2 FQNEAQ (reference sequence). V lost 5 bases and J 6 bases, leaving 16 bases between the germline ends. The full variable domain, its missing parts supplied by reference TRBV7-9 and TRBJ1-2, is DTGVSQNPRHKITKRGQNVTFRCDPISEHNRLYWYRQTLGQGPEFLTYFQNEAQLEKSRLLSDRFSAERPKGSFSTLEIQRTEQGDSAMYLCASSHAGQMHGYTFGSGTRLTVV.

The rearrangement links TRBV28 to TRBJ2-2, with a tentative D call TRBD2 (7 bases). The V gene lost 8 bases and the J gene lost 5 bases, with 18 bases spanning the gap. The CDR3 is 15 residues long. Germline V gene lookup returns CDR1 MDHEN and CDR2 SYDVKM. Here the CDR3 reads CASRWGGLVTGELFF. The DNA for the CDR3 is TGTGCCAGCCGATGGGGGGGGCTCGTGACCGGGGAGCTGTTTTTT. The full variable domain, completed using reference TRBV28 and TRBJ2-2, is DVKVTQSSRYLVKRTGEKVFLECVQDMDHENMFWYRQDPGLGLRLIYFSYDVKMKEKGDIPEGYSVSREKKERFSLILESASTNQTSMYLCASRWGGLVTGELFFGEGSRLTVL.

This clone occurred a few times. This chain uses TRBV7-9 with TRBJ2-4; a weak D match, TRBD2 (7 bases). The CDR3 runs to 12 residues. Between the trimmed V and J ends, which lost 5 bases and 16 bases, there was a span of 18 bases. Germline V gives CDR1 SEHNR, CDR2 FQNEAQ (reference sequence). The CDR3 is CASSPIGGAAYF. The DNA for the CDR3 is TGTGCCAGCAGCCCGATAGGGGGGGCTGCATACTTC.

This clone appeared many times. The J gene is TRBJ1-1, the V gene TRBV19; 7 bases match TRBD1. The ends lost 5 bases at V and 4 bases at J; junction bases unmatched: 7. CDR1 and CDR2 from the germline V gene are LNHDA and SQIVND (reference sequence). This CDR3 has 14 amino acids. In nucleotides, the CDR3 is TGTGCCAGTAGTCCCCGACAGGGACGCACTGAAGCTTTCTTT. Translating gives CASSPRQGRTEAFF.

The CDR3 region has the DNA TGTGCCAGCAGTTTATCCCGACAGGGGGCCAATGGCTACACCTTC. Amino acids: CASSLSRQGANGYTF. The chain employs TRBV27 and TRBJ1-2; TRBD1 matches at 10 bases. The CDR3 covers 15 residues. J lost 6 bases, V lost 0 bases, and 4 bases had no gene match. Germline V CDR1 and CDR2: MNHEY, SMNVEV (reference sequence).

The chain couples TRBV7-3 to TRBJ2-1; TRBD2 matches at 13 bases. CDR1 and CDR2 (germline): SGHTA, FQGTGA. The CDR3 runs 15 residues. V dropped 4 bases and J dropped 5; count of bases not matched to a gene: 2. The CDR3 sequence is CASSSLAGGNNEQFF. In DNA, the CDR3 is TGTGCCAGCAGCTCACTAGCGGGGGGGAACAATGAGCAGTTCTTC.

This clone was detected a few times. The J gene is TRBJ2-3, the V gene TRBV6-4; 11 nucleotides agree with TRBD2. CDR1 is MRHNA and CDR2 is SNTAGT in the germline V gene. Trimming took 3 bases from V and 4 from J; bases not matched to a gene: 3. This CDR3 has 15 residues. CDR3 sequence reads: CASSDSGGASDTQYF. The CDR3 nucleotides read TGTGCCAGCAGTGATAGCGGGGGGGCCTCAGATACGCAGTATTTT.

The genes are TRBV19 and TRBJ1-5; possible D gene TRBD1, 5 bases. The CDR3 is made up of 13 amino acids. V was shortened by 5 bases and J by 7 bases, with 12 bases between the two germline ends. Germline-derived CDR1 and CDR2 are LNHDA and SQIVND (reference sequence). CDR3 in amino acids: CASSVQGGQPQHF. The CDR3 DNA reads as TGTGCCAGTAGTGTGCAGGGAGGACAGCCCCAGCATTTT.

This clone occurred a few times. The J gene is TRBJ1-2, the V gene TRBV19; perhaps TRBD1 as D (6 bases). V shed 4 bases and J shed 2 bases, with 11 bases lying between them. The CDR3 is made up of 14 amino acids. Germline CDR1 is LNHDA and CDR2 is SQIVND (reference sequence). CDR3: CASSRDTRNYGYTF. The CDR3 nucleotides are TGTGCCAGTAGTAGGGACACTAGGAACTATGGCTACACCTTC. The whole variable domain, filled in from reference TRBV19 and TRBJ1-2, reads DGGITQSPKYLFRKEGQNVTLSCEQNLNHDAMYWYRQDPGQGLRLIYYSQIVNDFQKGDIAEGYSVSREKKESFPLTVTSAQKNPTAFYLCASSRDTRNYGYTFGSGTRLTVV.

The chain links TRBV19 to TRBJ1-5, with 10 bases matching TRBD1. Germline trimming cut 6 bases from V and 4 bases from J; bases unmatched to any gene: 15. Germline CDR1 is LNHDA and CDR2 is SQIVND (reference sequence). The CDR3 totals 18 residues. For the CDR3, the DNA is TGTGCCAGTAGGAGCCCAAGAGGGGGACAGGGGAAAAATCAGCCCCAGCATTTT. Residues: CASRSPRGGQGKNQPQHF.

The chain is built from TRBV29-1 and TRBJ2-7; 9 bases line up with TRBD1. The CDR3 extends over 13 amino acids. Germline V gives CDR1 SQVTM, CDR2 ANQGSEA. With 5 bases clipped from V and 6 bases from J, the junction kept 8 bases outside the gene matches. The chain's CDR3 is CSVPGQGFFEQYF. The CDR3 coding sequence is TGCAGCGTTCCGGGACAGGGTTTCTTCGAGCAGTACTTC.

The chain employs TRBV7-8 and TRBJ2-1, with D unclear. The CDR3 has 14 amino acids. V gave up 4 bases and J gave up 6 bases, with 13 bases separating them. From germline, CDR1 is SGHVS and CDR2 FQNEAQ. The CDR3 spells CASSSQISRNEQFF. The CDR3, as DNA: TGTGCCAGCAGCTCCCAAATAAGCCGCAATGAGCAGTTCTTC.

In its sample, this clone was seen once. The rearrangement uses TRBV19 and TRBJ2-2; 10 bases agree with TRBD1. CDR1 is LNHDA, CDR2 SQIVND, per germline (reference sequence). The CDR3 runs 14 residues. The junction had 4 bases not matched to a gene; V was cut back by 6 bases and J by 6 bases. In nucleotides, the CDR3 is TGTGCCAGTAGGAGACAGGGGGCATCCGGGGAGCTGTTTTTT. This sequence encodes CASRRQGASGELFF.

The genes are TRBV30 and TRBJ2-6; D not certain. This CDR3 has 13 amino acids. Germline V gives CDR1 GTSNPN, CDR2 SVGIG (reference sequence). V dropped 7 bases and J dropped 2 bases, with 9 bases sitting between them. CDR3 region: CASLPPGANVLTF. DNA for the CDR3: TGTGCCTCCCTCCCCCCTGGGGCCAACGTCCTGACTTTC.

This clone was seen a few times. The chain recombines TRBV4-2 with TRBJ1-1; D is undetermined. CDR1 is LGHNA, CDR2 YNFKEQ, per germline. The ends were cut back, 0 bases at V and 1 base at J, with 9 bases in the middle. This CDR3 is built from 15 residues. The DNA of the CDR3 is TGTGCCAGCAGCCAAGATACGAGCGGGAACACTGAAGCTTTCTTT. Protein sequence: CASSQDTSGNTEAFF.

This chain uses TRBV5-6 with TRBJ2-2, with 11 nucleotides matching TRBD1. CDR3 length equals 17 residues. Trimming took 4 bases from V and 2 from J; bases not matched to a gene: 7. Germline V gene lookup returns CDR1 SGHDT and CDR2 YYEEEE. Written as DNA, the CDR3 is TGTGCCAGCAGCCTAGGACAGGGGGCTGTTAACACCGGGGAGCTGTTTTTT. This sequence encodes CASSLGQGAVNTGELFF.